This T cell receptor (beta chain) was sequenced during a study of T cell responses to AZD1222 COVID-19 vaccine. Study observations and caveats: Most donors were white British, females outnumbered males, and clonal diversity was possibly underestimated.

The ends were cut back, 4 bases at V and 3 bases at J, with 16 bases in the middle. The V gene's germline CDR1 is MNHNS and CDR2 SASEGT. This CDR3 has 16 residues. Measured with immunoSEQ multiplex PCR; TCRdb has only the in-frame clones, and not every one. This sample has 100,000 or so clones; around nine tenths occur once, and the top ten carry over 8%. Points on this clone: Its antigen is still unknown.

V usage is TRBV6-1 and J usage is TRBJ1-5; the D gene is possibly TRBD1 (5 bases). Sample: peripheral blood, taken on day 0 of AZD1222 vaccination. The sequence was collected from an adult in good health. In nucleotides, the CDR3 is TGTGCCAGCAGTGGAAGGGGTGACCCAATCAATCAGCCCCAGCATTTT. This gives the protein CASSGRGDPINQPQHF.